Listed below are T cell receptor beta chains from one sample, sequenced in a study of T cells after yellow fever vaccination. MiXCR, applied by TCRdb to the 5' RACE reads, yields one record per CDR3 protein. The table has just over 300,000 distinct CDR3 sequences, approximately 3.9% seen once. The sample here was PBMCs, taken on the day of the yellow fever booster vaccination. The receptors were sampled from a man aged 18 to 30 who received the YFV17D yellow fever vaccine. The CDR3 runs from the conserved cysteine through the conserved F or W. Each record gives: V gene, D gene, J gene, clone size, CDR3 length, CDR3 DNA, CDR3 protein. A D gene is named only where the DNA matches it firmly. Size values are once, few and many counts, or a class for expanded clones, and some rows have none.

>TRBV10-3|-|TRBJ1-5|few|17
TGTGCCATCGGTAACCCCAACGAAGCTGATAGCAATCAGCCCCAGCATTTT
CAIGNPNEADSNQPQHF
>TRBV12-3/TRBV12-4|TRBD1|TRBJ2-5|-|14
TGTGCCAGCAGTCTCCGGACAGGGCGAGAGACCCAGTACTTC
CASSLRTGRETQYF
>TRBV5-1|-|TRBJ2-7|many|16
TGCGCCAGCAGTCAGGGCGGAGACAATAGTGTCTACGAGCAGTACTTC
CASSQGGDNSVYEQYF
>TRBV4-3|-|TRBJ2-7|many|14
TGCGCCAGCAGCCAAGGGCGTCAACTCTACGAGCAGTACTTC
CASSQGRQLYEQYF
>TRBV5-6|TRBD1|TRBJ1-2|-|18
TGTGCCAGCAGCTTTGGACAGGGGTTTTTGGCGAAGCCGTATGGCTACACCTTC
CASSFGQGFLAKPYGYTF
>TRBV29-1|-|TRBJ1-2|many|10
TGCAGCGTCGACCGGCATGGCTACACCTTC
CSVDRHGYTF
>TRBV28|TRBD1|TRBJ1-2|-|14
TGTGCCAGCAGGAGGACAGGGTTAAACTATGGCTACACCTTC
CASRRTGLNYGYTF
>TRBV7-8|-|TRBJ2-5|many|16
TGTGCCAGCAGCTTAGAGGCGGGGTCTACAATGAAGACCCAGTACTTC
CASSLEAGSTMKTQYF
>TRBV2|-|TRBJ1-5|few|14
TGTGCCAGCAAGACAGGCGGTGGGGATAGGCCCCAGCATTTT
CASKTGGGDRPQHF
>TRBV7-6|TRBD1|TRBJ2-1|few|16
TGTGCCAGCAGCCTAATACGGGACAGGAGGGTTGATGAGCAGTTCTTC
CASSLIRDRRVDEQFF
>TRBV7-2|-|TRBJ2-7|many|15
TGTGCCAGCAGTTCTACACCGGGACCTTCCTACGAGCAGTACTTC
CASSSTPGPSYEQYF
>TRBV5-6|TRBD1|TRBJ1-2|-|14
TGTGCCAGCAGCCCAGACAGGGGAATCGGTGGCTACACCTTC
CASSPDRGIGGYTF
>TRBV7-2|TRBD1|TRBJ2-7|many|15
TGTGCCAGCAGCTTATACGGACAGGGATTTTACGAGCAGTACTTC
CASSLYGQGFYEQYF
>TRBV7-8|-|TRBJ2-1|-|16
TGTGCCAGCAGCTTTCACAGGGACCGCTCCTACAATGAGCAGTTCTTC
CASSFHRDRSYNEQFF
>TRBV2|TRBD1|TRBJ2-7|many|13
TGTGCCAGCAGGACAGGGGGCAGAGACGAGCAGTACTTC
CASRTGGRDEQYF
>TRBV20-1|-|TRBJ1-5|-|13
TGCAGTGCTAGTGGGGATCAGAACCAGCCCCAGCATTTT
CSASGDQNQPQHF
>TRBV7-2|-|TRBJ1-1|few|14
TGTGCCAGCAGCCTGGTGGTGAGGATCGAGCGGGCTTTCTTT
CASSLVVRIERAFF
>TRBV27|-|TRBJ1-4|few|15
TGTGCCAGCAGTCCAAATGGGGAGTTTGATGAAAAACTGTTTTTT
CASSPNGEFDEKLFF
>TRBV12-3/TRBV12-4|TRBD1|TRBJ2-5|-|14
TGTGCCAGCAGTCGCCGGGACAGGGAAGAGACCCAGTACTTC
CASSRRDREETQYF
>TRBV20-1|-|TRBJ2-3|few|20
TGCAGTGCTAGCGATGTTTGGAGTTTGGGACGTTCCTATAGCACAGATACGCAGTATTTT
CSASDVWSLGRSYSTDTQYF
>TRBV27|-|TRBJ2-1|few|13
TGTGCCAGCAGTTTGTCCAACTACAATGAGCAGTTCTTC
CASSLSNYNEQFF
>TRBV24-1|-|TRBJ2-1|many|15
TGTGCCACCAGTGATGAGACAGTCATAGGCAATGAGCAGTTCTTC
CATSDETVIGNEQFF
>TRBV2|TRBD1|TRBJ2-5|many|18
TGTGCCAGCAGCGAGATACTACCGGGACAGGGGGCTCTGGAGACCCAGTACTTC
CASSEILPGQGALETQYF
>TRBV14|TRBD2|TRBJ2-1|many|13
TGTGCCAGCAGCCAATGGGGGGGTTGGGAGCAGTTCTTC
CASSQWGGWEQFF
>TRBV19|TRBD1|TRBJ1-4|many|13
TGTGCCAGCACGACAGGGGGCTTTGAAAAACTGTTTTTT
CASTTGGFEKLFF
>TRBV7-3|-|TRBJ2-2|many|15
TGTGCCAGCAGCTTAACGTCAGTCTGGACCGGGGAGCTGTTTTTT
CASSLTSVWTGELFF
>TRBV6-5|-|TRBJ2-1|many|15
TGTGCCAGCGCTTCCTCCTACAGCTCCTACAATGAGCAGTTCTTC
CASASSYSSYNEQFF
>TRBV5-4|-|TRBJ2-1|-|13
TGTGCCAGCAGCTTCGGTGGAAGCGGTGAGCAGTTCTTC
CASSFGGSGEQFF
>TRBV6-5|-|TRBJ2-3|-|15
TGTGCCAGCAGTTACTCGAAGCTGGCCACAGATACGCAGTATTTT
CASSYSKLATDTQYF
>TRBV5-1|TRBD2|TRBJ2-3|-|18
TGCGCCAGCAGCTTGGGGGCTAGCGGGGGGGCCAGTACAGATACGCAGTATTTT
CASSLGASGGASTDTQYF
>TRBV12-3/TRBV12-4|TRBD1|TRBJ2-7|many|15
TGTGCCAGCAGTGACCCCGGACAGGGGGGGTACGAGCAGTACTTC
CASSDPGQGGYEQYF
>TRBV6-1|TRBD1|TRBJ1-2|many|13
TGTGCCAGCAGTATAACAGGGGACTATGGCTACACCTTC
CASSITGDYGYTF
>TRBV5-1|-|TRBJ2-1|many|16
TGCGCCAGCAGCATTGGACAGTCGCCCTCTTACAATGAGCAGTTCTTC
CASSIGQSPSYNEQFF
>TRBV14|TRBD2|TRBJ2-3|few|16
TGTGCCAGCAGCCAGAAGCGGGGGGGCAAAACAGATACGCAGTATTTT
CASSQKRGGKTDTQYF
>TRBV24-1|-|TRBJ2-1|many|13
TGTGCCACCAGTGTGGCAGGGAATTTTGAGCAGTTCTTC
CATSVAGNFEQFF
>TRBV7-2|-|TRBJ1-1|few|16
TGTGCCAAAAGGAGACAGGACGAGGAGATGAACACTGAAGCTTTCTTT
CAKRRQDEEMNTEAFF
>TRBV6-2/TRBV6-3|-|TRBJ1-2|-|14
TGTGCCAGCAAAAGGGGCAGTTCTGGCTATGGCTACACCTTC
CASKRGSSGYGYTF
>TRBV11-1|-|TRBJ2-3|many|13
TGTGCCAGCGGCGGGGCCAATACAGATACGCAGTATTTT
CASGGANTDTQYF
>TRBV4-3|-|TRBJ1-6|many|15
TGCGCCAGCAGCCAAGTTCTCAGCGATAATTCACCCCTCCACTTT
CASSQVLSDNSPLHF
>TRBV12-3/TRBV12-4|-|TRBJ2-1|many|14
TGTGCCAGCAGTTTTACGACAGGGAGGAATGAGCAGTTCTTC
CASSFTTGRNEQFF
>TRBV7-6|TRBD2|TRBJ2-1|-|16
TGTGCCAGCAGCGCCTCTTCCGGGGGGGCAGGAGGAGAGCAGTTCTTC
CASSASSGGAGGEQFF
>TRBV6-5|-|TRBJ2-3|many|14
TGTGCCAGCAGTTATCTCCGGGAGTCAGATACGCAGTATTTT
CASSYLRESDTQYF
>TRBV29-1|TRBD2|TRBJ2-5|many|16
TGCAGCGTTGAAGATCCGTTCTTGGGGGGGAAGGAGACCCAGTACTTC
CSVEDPFLGGKETQYF
>TRBV6-5|-|TRBJ2-7|-|17
TGTGCCAGCAGTTACTCCGGGTTCTCCGGGAACACCTACGAGCAGTACTTC
CASSYSGFSGNTYEQYF
>TRBV28|-|TRBJ1-6|many|12
TGTGCCAGCAGTTTGGACGAGCCACCCCTCCACTTT
CASSLDEPPLHF
>TRBV10-3|-|TRBJ2-7|many|15
TGTGCCATCAGTGAGTCAAGGCCCTCTTCCTACGAGCAGTACTTC
CAISESRPSSYEQYF
>TRBV29-1|-|TRBJ2-2|few|12
TGCAGTGCCGGGCCCCAAGCCGGGGAGCTGTTTTTT
CSAGPQAGELFF
>TRBV2|TRBD2|TRBJ2-1|few|14
TGTGCCAGCAAACCTAGCGGGGGGTCGAGTGAGCAGTTCTTC
CASKPSGGSSEQFF
>TRBV7-3|-|TRBJ2-6|many|15
TGTGCCAGCAGCTCAAGCGTATCTGGGGCCAACGTCCTGACTTTC
CASSSSVSGANVLTF
>TRBV7-2|-|TRBJ2-7|many|14
TGTGCCAGCAGCCGGGACGGGGGAACCTACGAGCAGTACTTC
CASSRDGGTYEQYF